These T cell receptor beta chains were read from a single sample in a study of T cells after yellow fever vaccination. TCRdb processed the 5' RACE reads anew with MiXCR; each CDR3 protein has one entry. This sample yields around 610,000 distinct CDR3 sequences, of which approximately 12% are seen a single time; 11% to 15% belongs to the top ten. The sample was PBMCs, taken on the day of the yellow fever booster vaccination. The receptors shown here come from a man in his thirties or forties who received the YFV17D yellow fever vaccine. The CDR3 runs from the conserved cysteine through the conserved F or W. A D gene is named only where the DNA matches it firmly. Rows give clone size only sometimes, using once, few, many, or a class for an expanded clone.

- TRBJ2-5 TRBD2 TRBV5-6 CASSKVAGPQETQYF TGTGCCAGCAGCAAGGTAGCGGGCCCCCAAGAGACCCAGTACTTC
- TRBJ1-2 - TRBV20-1 CSASSPANYGYTF TGCAGTGCTAGTTCCCCGGCTAACTATGGCTACACCTTC
many TRBJ2-7 - TRBV7-9 CASSLVALTYEQYF TGTGCCAGCAGCTTAGTTGCGCTGACCTACGAGCAGTACTTC
few TRBJ1-1 - TRBV14 CASLLTGNTEAFF TGTGCCAGCCTGCTGACAGGAAACACTGAAGCTTTCTTT
few TRBJ2-1 - TRBV6-2/TRBV6-3 CASSPPGSANNEQFF TGTGCCAGCAGTCCTCCCGGGTCTGCGAACAATGAGCAGTTCTTC
- TRBJ2-3 TRBD1 TRBV5-1 CASRDRVSVDTQYF TGCGCCAGCAGGGACAGGGTCAGTGTGGATACGCAGTATTTT
- TRBJ2-2 TRBD2 TRBV24-1 CATSVAWAGGTGELFF TGTGCCACCAGTGTGGCGTGGGCGGGAGGCACCGGGGAGCTGTTTTTT
few TRBJ2-2 - TRBV11-1 CASSSRIVAVGDTGELFF TGTGCCAGCAGCTCTCGGATTGTGGCGGTCGGGGACACCGGGGAGCTGTTTTTT
few TRBJ2-2 TRBD2 TRBV7-3 CASSPGGGSGLFF TGTGCCAGCAGCCCTGGGGGGGGATCGGGGCTGTTTTTT
once TRBJ2-7 - TRBV7-6 CASSVTMGAYEQYF TGTGCCAGCAGCGTAACCATGGGGGCGTACGAGCAGTACTTC
few TRBJ1-6 - TRBV5-4 CASSPGGAVDSPLHF TGTGCCAGCAGCCCGGGGGGGGCCGTGGATTCACCCCTCCACTTT
- TRBJ2-3 - TRBV7-9 CASSLTAVGGDTQYF TGTGCCAGCAGCTTAACAGCGGTTGGGGGAGATACGCAGTATTTT
- TRBJ2-5 - TRBV3-1 CASSQDRSGDDQETQYF TGTGCCAGCAGCCAAGATCGGTCAGGGGATGATCAAGAGACCCAGTACTTC
- TRBJ2-3 - TRBV18 CASSPPILGGAGDTQYF TGTGCCAGCTCACCACCGATTCTGGGGGGCGCAGGAGATACGCAGTATTTT
- TRBJ1-2 - TRBV20-1 CSANILGYGYTF TGCAGTGCTAATATCTTGGGCTATGGCTACACCTTC
- TRBJ2-7 TRBD1 TRBV20-1 CSAEGTGEAYEQYF TGCAGTGCGGAAGGGACAGGAGAAGCCTACGAGCAGTACTTC
many TRBJ2-7 - TRBV20-1 CSAPLEWDQLDAEYF TGCAGTGCACCACTAGAATGGGACCAGCTGGACGCGGAGTACTTC
few TRBJ2-7 TRBD1 TRBV20-1 CSARDPQGYEQYF TGCAGTGCTAGAGACCCACAGGGGTACGAGCAGTACTTC
many TRBJ2-1 - TRBV7-8 CASSLRLGSEQFF TGTGCCAGCAGCTTAAGGCTTGGCAGTGAGCAGTTCTTC
- TRBJ2-5 TRBD2 TRBV6-5 CASSYRTSGEETQYF TGTGCCAGCAGTTATCGGACTAGCGGGGAAGAGACCCAGTACTTC
few TRBJ2-5 - TRBV5-1 CASSLAGRDQETQYF TGCGCCAGCAGCTTGGCGGGGCGGGACCAAGAGACCCAGTACTTC
few TRBJ2-7 - TRBV12-3/TRBV12-4 CASSFYGYEQYF TGTGCCAGCAGTTTTTATGGCTACGAGCAGTACTTC
many TRBJ2-1 TRBD2 TRBV12-3/TRBV12-4 CASSFTTSTYNEQFF TGTGCCAGCAGTTTTACGACTAGCACCTACAATGAGCAGTTCTTC
- TRBJ2-1 - TRBV7-3 CASSPRALYNEQFF TGTGCCAGCAGCCCCCGGGCTCTCTACAATGAGCAGTTCTTC
many TRBJ2-7 - TRBV20-1 CSAKRGDYEQYF TGCAGTGCTAAGAGGGGCGACTACGAGCAGTACTTC
few TRBJ1-1 - TRBV20-1 CSARGRKNTEAFF TGCAGTGCTAGAGGCCGTAAGAACACTGAAGCTTTCTTT
- TRBJ2-7 - TRBV20-1 CSARTDHYEQYF TGCAGTGCTAGAACGGACCACTACGAGCAGTACTTC
- TRBJ2-1 - TRBV7-2 CASSAGNPSYNEQFF TGTGCCAGCAGCGCAGGGAACCCCTCCTACAATGAGCAGTTCTTC
many TRBJ2-5 - TRBV15 CATSSGRSETQYF TGTGCCACCAGCAGTGGAAGGTCAGAGACCCAGTACTTC
- TRBJ2-2 TRBD1 TRBV5-4 CASSFQGQGLAGELFF TGTGCCAGCAGCTTCCAGGGACAGGGGCTTGCCGGGGAGCTGTTTTTT
few TRBJ2-3 TRBD2 TRBV7-3 CASSLIAGVVDTQYF TGTGCCAGCAGCTTGATTGCGGGAGTGGTAGATACGCAGTATTTT
few TRBJ2-3 - TRBV30 CAWSGGPDTQYF TGTGCCTGGAGTGGGGGACCAGATACGCAGTATTTT
few TRBJ2-2 TRBD1 TRBV5-4 CASSFLTGVRTGELFF TGTGCCAGCAGCTTCCTCACAGGGGTTCGCACCGGGGAGCTGTTTTTT
- TRBJ2-1 - TRBV20-1 CSARGSPNEQFF TGCAGTGCTAGAGGTAGTCCAAATGAGCAGTTCTTC
- TRBJ2-3 TRBD2 TRBV27 CASSWLAGLTDTQYF TGTGCCAGCAGTTGGCTAGCGGGACTCACAGATACGCAGTATTTT
few TRBJ2-3 - TRBV5-4 CASSFRPDTQYF TGTGCCAGCAGCTTTCGACCAGATACGCAGTATTTT
- TRBJ2-4 - TRBV12-3/TRBV12-4 CASSPASIQYF TGTGCCAGCAGCCCCGCCAGCATTCAGTACTTC
- TRBJ2-3 TRBD2 TRBV11-2 CASSTGGLAAISPTTDTQYF TGTGCCAGCAGCACGGGAGGACTAGCGGCAATCTCTCCCACCACAGATACGCAGTATTTT
- TRBJ2-5 - TRBV12-3/TRBV12-4 CASSLSRAGETQYF TGTGCCAGCAGTTTATCCAGGGCGGGAGAGACCCAGTACTTC
- TRBJ2-5 - TRBV11-1 CASSTGTTTGAQYF TGTGCCAGCAGCACGGGGACAACCACGGGGGCCCAGTACTTC
few TRBJ2-1 TRBD2 TRBV12-3/TRBV12-4 CASSLKAGVYNEQFF TGTGCCAGCAGTTTGAAAGCGGGAGTCTACAATGAGCAGTTCTTC
few TRBJ2-3 - TRBV7-9 CASSLVGLGTMDTQYF TGTGCCAGCAGCTTAGTGGGACTGGGCACGATGGATACGCAGTATTTT
- TRBJ2-7 - TRBV5-1 CASSLLPAPYEQYF TGCGCCAGCAGCTTGCTTCCGGCCCCCTACGAGCAGTACTTC
few TRBJ2-5 TRBD2 TRBV5-1 CASSYTSGRAETQYF TGCGCCAGCAGCTACACTAGCGGGAGAGCAGAGACCCAGTACTTC
- TRBJ2-2 - TRBV7-8 CASSVTLNFWAGVGELFF TGTGCCAGCAGCGTCACCCTCAATTTTTGGGCCGGGGTCGGGGAGCTGTTTTTT
few TRBJ2-1 - TRBV9 CASSGRGRNNEQFF TGTGCCAGCAGTGGTCGAGGACGGAACAATGAGCAGTTCTTC
- TRBJ2-7 TRBD2 TRBV4-3 CASINSGRRYEQYF TGCGCCAGCATCAATAGCGGGAGACGTTACGAGCAGTACTTC
few TRBJ2-7 TRBD1 TRBV12-3/TRBV12-4 CASSSKDRVNEQYF TGTGCCAGCAGTTCAAAGGACAGGGTCAACGAGCAGTACTTC
- TRBJ2-5 - TRBV4-2 CASSQDPRGTSQETQYF TGTGCCAGCAGCCAAGATCCTCGCGGGACGAGCCAAGAGACCCAGTACTTC
many TRBJ2-2 - TRBV20-1 CSARDPRKGLDTGELFF TGCAGTGCTAGAGATCCCCGGAAGGGGCTGGACACCGGGGAGCTGTTTTTT
- TRBJ2-2 - TRBV14 CASSQDAGLVSGELFF TGTGCCAGCAGCCAAGATGCAGGCTTGGTGTCCGGGGAGCTGTTTTTT
- TRBJ2-7 TRBD1 TRBV7-2 CASSLQGARSEQYF TGTGCCAGCAGCTTACAGGGGGCGAGGAGCGAGCAGTACTTC
many TRBJ2-1 - TRBV18 CASSPPSGFNEQFF TGTGCCAGCTCACCACCGTCCGGGTTCAATGAGCAGTTCTTC
few TRBJ2-1 - TRBV27 CASRRPGGGYNEQFF TGTGCCAGCCGTCGGCCCGGAGGGGGCTACAATGAGCAGTTCTTC
- TRBJ2-1 - TRBV7-9 CASSLIVGSYNEQFF TGTGCCAGCAGCTTAATTGTTGGCAGCTACAATGAGCAGTTCTTC
few TRBJ1-4 TRBD1 TRBV11-2 CASSPRTGSEKLFF TGTGCCAGCAGCCCCCGGACAGGGAGTGAAAAACTGTTTTTT
few TRBJ1-5 - TRBV9 CASSAQGDSNQPQHF TGTGCCAGCAGCGCCCAAGGGGATAGCAATCAGCCCCAGCATTTT
few TRBJ2-3 - TRBV5-6 CASSRELADTQYF TGTGCCAGCAGCCGAGAACTGGCTGATACGCAGTATTTT